Reported below is one TCR beta chain. Its antigen is as yet unknown. The data belong to a study of cytomegalovirus exposure and HLA in healthy donors. In the study overall: Genetic ancestry analysis placed over 75% of the 350 to 500 donors that were genotyped in the Caucasian-associated cluster. The study, taken as a whole, reports: TCR beta sequences numbering 15,000 to 20,000 were associated with HLA alleles at 0.05 false discovery rate in a later analysis. Analysis was carried out at a later point, and it linked a missense DCLRE1C variant to TCR beta V- and J-gene trimming.

The study ran its PCR with 60 Vbeta and 13 Jbeta primers. Repertoires were generated with immunoSEQ multiplex PCR, while TCRdb's copy carries only in-frame clones and drops some. The listing records tens of thousands of clones. Trimming shortened V by 0 bases and J by 8 bases, and 13 bases separated the two germline ends. Germline V lookup: CDR1 MNHNS, CDR2 SASEGT. The CDR3 has 14 amino acids. The sample taken for sequencing was PBMCs. The receptor's source is a woman aged 25 to 39 in good health and CMV-seronegative. This chain links TRBV6-1 with TRBJ1-2, with D possibly being TRBD1 (6 bases). CDR3 in amino acids: CASSEARGGEGYTF. CDR3 DNA sequence: TGTGCCAGCAGTGAAGCGAGGGGGGGCGAGGGCTACACCTTC.